The entry that follows covers one T cell receptor (beta chain) sequence. H&E slides confirmed each diagnosis, reviewed by two pathologists independently. These data originate in a study of immune evolution from preneoplasia to lung adenocarcinoma. V lost 2 bases and J lost 3, with 4 bases in between. Germline V gene sequence: CDR1 KGHSH, CDR2 LQKENI. This CDR3 comprises 12 residues. Using immunoSEQ multiplex PCR, the repertoire was profiled, and TCRdb retains in-frame clones only, with some absent. There are 4,500 to 5,000 clones in the sample; roughly 88% occur only once, and 2% to 2.5% lies in the top ten.

The sequencing input was FFPE atypical adenomatous hyperplasia tissue from the lung. Subset in this sample: atypical adenomatous hyperplasia (AAH), lung preneoplasia. The sequence was obtained from a person aged 65 to 79 with lung adenocarcinoma. The chain uses TRBV18 and TRBJ2-5; no clear D gene. The DNA of the CDR3 is TGTGCCAGCTCACCAGGGAAAGAGACCCAGTACTTC. Its protein is CASSPGKETQYF.